This TCR beta chain was identified during a study of STAT5B mutations in CD4+ large granular lymphocyte leukemia. The sample holds a few counts of this clone. Its antigen remains unknown. Buffy coats from healthy blood donors served as controls. Here immunoSEQ multiplex PCR was the method, and the copy in TCRdb shows in-frame clones only, minus some. The data hold roughly 35,000 clones, with approximately 67% observed a single time. Regarding the study as a whole: Main leukemic clonotypes were patient-specific, but roughly 26% appeared at low frequency elsewhere. TRBV06-family usage was enriched in top patient clones (8/27) versus controls (2/35).

CDR1 and CDR2 (germline): SGHAT, FQNNGV. V lost 0 bases, J lost 3 bases, and 8 bases lay in between. There are 15 residues in the CDR3. Source material: CD4+ T cells from blood buffy coats. The chain uses TRBV11-2 and TRBJ1-4; D unresolved. The TCR was taken from a human donor in good health. The CDR3 sequence: CASSLDPRPNEKLFF. CDR3 in DNA: TGTGCCAGCAGCTTAGATCCGAGGCCTAATGAAAAACTGTTTTTT.